Following are 21 T cell receptor beta chains from one sample sequenced in a study of T cell responses to AZD1222 COVID-19 vaccine. The repertoire was sequenced with immunoSEQ multiplex PCR; TCRdb's copy has only in-frame clones and lacks some. The table shows more than 140,000 clones, with under 95% occurring only once. The specimen was peripheral blood, collected on day 0 of AZD1222 vaccination. The receptors were sampled from an adult in good health.

The chain has TRBV7-8 and TRBJ2-3; the match to TRBD2 covers 7 bases. The CDR3 length is 14 residues. CDR1 SGHVS and CDR2 FQNEAQ come from the germline V gene. V lost 3 bases and J lost 6; bases outside the gene matches: 6. CDR3 amino acids: CASSFLAVVDTQYF. CDR3 sequence (DNA): TGTGCCAGCAGCTTCCTAGCGGTGGTTGATACGCAGTATTTT.

The chain is built from TRBV28 and TRBJ1-5; 12 bases map to TRBD1. The V and J ends lost 5 bases and 5 bases, in that order; junction bases with no gene match: 7. The germline gives CDR1 MDHEN, CDR2 SYDVKM. The CDR3 is 16 amino acids. Here the CDR3 reads CASSRGDRGRHQPQHF. The CDR3 DNA follows: TGTGCCAGCAGTAGGGGGGACAGGGGGCGGCATCAGCCCCAGCATTTT.

This chain uses TRBV5-8 with TRBJ2-3; D is unclear. The CDR3 covers 13 residues. The germline V gene has CDR1 SGHTS and CDR2 YDEGEE. Trimming removed 0 bases at V and 0 bases at J, with 2 bases between. The CDR3 bases are TGTGCCAGCAGCTTGGAGAGCACAGATACGCAGTATTTT. Encoded protein: CASSLESTDTQYF.

The J gene is TRBJ2-1, the V gene TRBV14, with D possibly being TRBD2 (5 bases). The CDR3 has 15 residues. V was trimmed by 1 base and J by 2 bases, leaving 9 bases between them. CDR1 is SGHDN, CDR2 FVKESK, per germline. For the CDR3, the DNA is TGTGCCAGCAGCCAAGCCGGGGTCACCTACAATGAGCAGTTCTTC. Translating gives CASSQAGVTYNEQFF. Full variable domain (rest looked up from reference TRBV14 and TRBJ2-1): EAGVTQFPSHSVIEKGQTVTLRCDPISGHDNLYWYRRVMGKEIKFLLHFVKESKQDESGMPNNRFLAERTGGTYSTLKVQPAELEDSGVYFCASSQAGVTYNEQFFGPGTRLTVL.

CDR3 bases: TGTGCCAGCAGCGTAGAGGGGGGAGGCTCCTACGAGCAGTACTTC. It is translated as CASSVEGGGSYEQYF. This rearrangement joins TRBV9 to TRBJ2-7, with D perhaps given as TRBD1 or TRBD2 (6 bases each). V lost 0 bases, J lost 0 bases, and 10 bases lay in between. Germline values: CDR1 SGDLS, CDR2 YYNGEE. The CDR3 has 15 amino acids. Combining the CDR3 with reference TRBV9 and TRBJ2-7 gives the whole variable domain DSGVTQTPKHLITATGQRVTLRCSPRSGDLSVYWYQQSLDQGLQFLIQYYNGEERAKGNILERFSAQQFPDLHSELNLSSLELGDSALYFCASSVEGGGSYEQYFGPGTRLTVT.

The chain couples TRBV14 to TRBJ2-5; possibly TRBD2 for D (6 bases). CDR3 length equals 13 residues. Between the trimmed V and J ends, which lost 1 base and 5 bases, there was a span of 8 bases. Germline V CDR1 and CDR2: SGHDN, FVKESK. DNA for the CDR3: TGTGCCAGCAGCCAAGGTGGGAGGGAGACCCAGTACTTC. It yields the protein CASSQGGRETQYF.

Turning to this clone: The identical CDR3 is also encoded by other nucleotide sequences in the sample. The chain uses TRBV12-3 or TRBV12-4 and TRBJ2-3; D not certain. V shed 5 bases and J shed 2 bases, with 5 bases lying between them. This CDR3 contains 12 residues. Here the CDR3 reads CASSLLTDTQYF. CDR3 DNA sequence: TGTGCCAGCAGTCTGCTCACAGATACGCAGTATTTT.

This chain joins TRBV3-1 (or the pseudogene TRBV3-2) and TRBJ2-3, with D maybe TRBD2 (6 bases). Germline assignment: CDR1 LGHDT and CDR2 YNNKEL (reference sequence). The V end lost 3 bases, the J end lost 4 bases, and 20 bases lay between the germline ends. This CDR3 spans 17 amino acids. Here the CDR3 reads CASSHPGGGRLADTQYF. The CDR3 DNA reads TGTGCCAGCAGCCACCCTGGTGGGGGGAGGCTGGCAGATACGCAGTATTTT.

The chain joins TRBV4-2 to TRBJ1-2; 10 bases map to TRBD1. Germline values: CDR1 LGHNA, CDR2 YNFKEQ. V gave up 0 bases and J gave up 8 bases; unmatched junction bases: 9. The length of the CDR3 is 16 residues. CDR3 sequence (DNA): TGTGCCAGCAGCCAAGATCGGAGACAGGGGGCCGGCGGCTACACCTTC. Its translation is CASSQDRRQGAGGYTF.

This chain uses TRBV7-2 with TRBJ2-2; TRBD2 agrees at 8 bases. This CDR3 spans 16 amino acids. The ends lost 4 bases at V and 1 base at J; junction bases unmatched: 5. Germline CDR1 SGHTA, CDR2 FQGNSA. CDR3 in amino acids: CASSWSGGRNTGELFF. In nucleotides, the CDR3 is TGTGCCAGCAGCTGGAGCGGGGGCCGGAACACCGGGGAGCTGTTTTTT. The full variable domain, completed using reference TRBV7-2 and TRBJ2-2, is GAGVSQSPSNKVTEKGKDVELRCDPISGHTALYWYRQSLGQGLEFLIYFQGNSAPDKSGLPSDRFSAERTGGSVSTLTIQRTQQEDSAVYLCASSWSGGRNTGELFFGEGSRLTVL.

The chain links TRBV28 to TRBJ1-5; 7 bases map to TRBD1. The germline CDR1 and CDR2 sequences are MDHEN and SYDVKM. The V and J ends lost 1 base and 3 bases, in that order; junction bases with no gene match: 3. This CDR3 has 15 residues. CDR3 bases: TGTGCCAGCAGTTTATACAGGGGAAACAATCAGCCCCAGCATTTT. Translation: CASSLYRGNNQPQHF.

CDR3 nucleotides: TGTGCCAGCAGCTCGGCTAGCGAGGCAGATACGCAGTATTTT. Translated, it gives CASSSASEADTQYF. This chain connects TRBV7-2 to TRBJ2-3; tentative D call: TRBD2 (6 bases). CDR1 and CDR2 (germline): SGHTA, FQGNSA. The CDR3 has 14 residues. Trimming removed 4 bases at V and 4 bases at J, with 12 bases between.

This chain links TRBV19 with TRBJ1-4; TRBD1 might be the D (5 bases). The CDR3 contains 15 residues. V gave up 7 bases and J gave up 4 bases, with 16 bases separating them. Germline V lookup: CDR1 LNHDA, CDR2 SQIVND (reference sequence). This chain's CDR3 is CASTNRGAGNEKLFF. The CDR3 DNA is TGTGCCAGTACCAACCGGGGCGCGGGTAATGAAAAACTGTTTTTT.

The chain carries TRBV30 and TRBJ1-1, with D perhaps TRBD1 (5 bases). V lost 0 bases and J lost 10, with 15 bases in between. CDR3 length: 13 residues. Germline V CDR1 and CDR2: GTSNPN, SVGIG (reference sequence). The CDR3 DNA follows: TGTGCCTGGAGTGTAATCGCGGGGGTATTAGCTTTCTTT. Its translation: CAWSVIAGVLAFF.

This clone has only one observation. The J gene is TRBJ1-5, the V gene TRBV12-3 or TRBV12-4; TRBD1 is a possible D gene (5 bases). Trimming left V 2 bases short and J 7 bases short, with 9 bases between. The CDR3 is 13 amino acids. The CDR3: CASSLRGLQPQHF. The CDR3 nucleotides read TGTGCCAGCAGTTTACGGGGGTTACAGCCCCAGCATTTT.

This clone was recorded once. This sequence joins TRBV7-3 and TRBJ1-1; TRBD1 might be the D (6 bases). V was cut by 4 bases and J by 1 base, with 10 bases left in between. Germline lookup yields CDR1 SGHTA and CDR2 FQGTGA. The length of the CDR3 is 14 residues. CDR3 region: CASSSTGPNTEAFF. The CDR3, as DNA: TGTGCCAGCAGCTCGACAGGACCGAACACTGAAGCTTTCTTT.

The rearrangement links TRBV7-2 to TRBJ2-7, with 10 positions matching TRBD2. Germline assignment: CDR1 SGHTA and CDR2 FQGNSA. The CDR3 consists of 14 residues. Trimming at V came to 5 bases and at J to 3 bases, leaving 4 bases not matched to a gene. The CDR3 sequence: CASSSSGGHYEQYF. The CDR3 DNA sequence: TGTGCCAGCAGCAGTAGCGGGGGGCACTACGAGCAGTACTTC.

V and J are TRBV5-6 and TRBJ1-2, with 7 bases aligning to TRBD1. The CDR3 length is 16 residues. The germline V gene has CDR1 SGHDT and CDR2 YYEEEE. J was trimmed by 1 base and V by 3 bases; bases with no gene match: 9. CDR3 in amino acids: CASSWATGVVNYGYTF. The CDR3 nucleotides read TGTGCCAGCAGCTGGGCTACAGGGGTCGTTAACTATGGCTACACCTTC.

The chain uses TRBV7-2 and TRBJ1-1; no firm D call. V lost 5 bases, J lost 6 bases, and 10 bases lay in between. The CDR3 runs 12 residues. CDR1 SGHTA and CDR2 FQGNSA come from the germline V gene. In DNA form, the CDR3 reads TGTGCCAGCAGCCCACTCTTATCTGAAGCTTTCTTT. Its translation is CASSPLLSEAFF.

This sequence joins TRBV4-3 and TRBJ2-4; TRBD2 is a possible D gene (5 bases). Trimming pared 0 bases from V and 5 bases from J, leaving 11 bases between. CDR3 length: 15 amino acids. Germline CDR1 reads LGHNA; CDR2 reads YSLEER. CDR3 loop: CASSQDLAQQNIQYF. The CDR3 DNA reads TGCGCCAGCAGCCAAGATCTAGCACAGCAAAACATTCAGTACTTC.

There are a few counts of this clone. This chain uses TRBV2 with TRBJ2-2; D could derive from TRBD1 or TRBD2 (5 bases each). The CDR3 consists of 15 residues. V lost 3 bases, J lost 6 bases, and 14 bases lay in between. Germline V lookup: CDR1 SNHLY, CDR2 FYNNEI. CDR3 sequence: CASSERGLGSGELFF. The CDR3 DNA reads TGTGCCAGCAGTGAGAGGGGCCTAGGATCCGGGGAGCTGTTTTTT.